This T cell receptor (beta chain) appears in the sequencing data of a study of Ad26.COV2.S vaccination and SARS-CoV-2 variants. This clone was observed at least ten times. TCRdb keeps only in-frame clones here, not all; method: immunoSEQ multiplex PCR. The profile shows roughly 150,000 clones, 86% of them singletons. The receptor's source is a human donor who had recovered from COVID-19. Sequences were derived from peripheral blood, sampled after recovery from COVID-19.

CDR3 sequence (DNA): TGTGCCAGTCTACCCGGACAGCGGGACACCGGGGAGCTGTTTTTT. It translates to CASLPGQRDTGELFF. The chain employs TRBV7-8 and TRBJ2-2; possibly TRBD1 or TRBD2 for D (6 bases each). V dropped 9 bases and J dropped 3 bases, with 17 bases sitting between them. Germline assignment: CDR1 SGHVS and CDR2 FQNEAQ. The CDR3 totals 15 residues.